This TCR beta chain was sequenced for a study of T-cell reconstitution after alpha-beta-depleted transplantation in children. J gave up 8 bases and V 5 bases, and 5 bases lay outside the gene matches. Germline CDR1 is SEHNR and CDR2 is FQNEAQ (reference sequence). The CDR3 totals 13 residues. This clonotype was seen many times. For TCRbeta, the library was prepared with unique molecular identifiers. TCRdb re-called the PCR reads through MiXCR, storing one row per CDR3 protein. This table has 280,000 or so distinct CDR3 sequences, around a tenth appearing once. The genes are TRBV7-9 and TRBJ2-1; 8 bases align to TRBD2. This sample comprised peripheral blood, obtained 180 days after TCRalphabeta/CD19-depleted stem cell transplant. This receptor was obtained from a male patient aged 2 to 9 who had a stem cell transplant for chronic granulomatous disease, so the T cells may come from the graft donor. CDR3 residues: CASSERELDEQFF. Written as DNA, the CDR3 is TGTGCCAGCAGCGAGCGGGAGCTCGATGAGCAGTTCTTC. Full variable domain (missing parts from reference TRBV7-9 and TRBJ2-1): DTGVSQNPRHKITKRGQNVTFRCDPISEHNRLYWYRQTLGQGPEFLTYFQNEAQLEKSRLLSDRFSAERPKGSFSTLEIQRTEQGDSAMYLCASSERELDEQFFGPGTRLTVL.